Listed below are T cell receptor beta chains from one sample, sequenced in a study of patients and donors after allogeneic stem cell transplantation. TCRdb fed the RT-PCR reads into MiXCR, producing one record per CDR3 protein. Of approximately 200,000 distinct CDR3 sequences in the sample, less than 15% were seen once. Sequenced input: blood, either unsorted or a sorted T cell fraction (not recorded which). Source of these receptors: a human donor who was either an allogeneic HSCT recipient or a stem cell or donor lymphocyte infusion donor (not recorded which). It is not recorded whose cells these are; they may come from a transplant donor. CDR3s leave out the opening cysteine and the closing phenylalanine or tryptophan. The order of the fields is J gene, V gene, CDR3 protein.

J: TRBJ2-7; V: TRBV3-1; CDR3: ASSQGTSSDEQY
J: TRBJ2-1; V: TRBV30; CDR3: AWRLASNEQF
J: TRBJ2-1; V: TRBV12-3/TRBV12-4; CDR3: ASRNGLLANNEQF
J: TRBJ2-3; V: TRBV5-1; CDR3: ASSLRMGAADTQY
J: TRBJ2-5; V: TRBV20-1; CDR3: SAKGHRRETQY
J: TRBJ1-2; V: TRBV5-1; CDR3: ASSSAGYDGYT
J: TRBJ1-5; V: TRBV20-1; CDR3: SARDQGAGNQPQH
J: TRBJ2-7; V: TRBV13; CDR3: ASLVAGVYEQY
J: TRBJ1-3; V: TRBV12-3/TRBV12-4; CDR3: ASSLQNTIY
J: TRBJ1-4; V: TRBV14; CDR3: ASSQARGLEKLF
J: TRBJ1-2; V: TRBV10-3; CDR3: AISEGTITRRGYGYT
J: TRBJ1-2; V: TRBV21-1; CDR3: ASSQASYGYT
J: TRBJ2-7; V: TRBV12-3/TRBV12-4; CDR3: ASSLALNEQY
J: TRBJ2-3; V: TRBV29-1; CDR3: SVDVSSTDTQY
J: TRBJ2-2; V: TRBV19; CDR3: ATRRGGNTGELF
J: TRBJ2-2; V: TRBV5-1; CDR3: ASSLAAGLTGELF
J: TRBJ1-6; V: TRBV4-2; CDR3: ASSQEPGAIISPLH
J: TRBJ2-7; V: TRBV6-5; CDR3: ASSSGGLASYEQY
J: TRBJ1-5; V: TRBV11-2; CDR3: ASSLTGSNGNQPQH
J: TRBJ2-3; V: TRBV19; CDR3: ASSIEAGGLTDTQY
J: TRBJ2-7; V: TRBV2; CDR3: ASKGHPSSYEQY
J: TRBJ2-3; V: TRBV5-1; CDR3: ATQSGDAGYMDTQY
J: TRBJ2-3; V: TRBV5-1; CDR3: ASSSGPTDTQY
J: TRBJ2-7; V: TRBV6-1; CDR3: ASRRTSGGAYEQY
J: TRBJ2-3; V: TRBV12-3/TRBV12-4; CDR3: ASSLGLADATDTQY
J: TRBJ2-1; V: TRBV5-1; CDR3: ASSALPISYDRYNEQF
J: TRBJ1-1; V: TRBV7-2; CDR3: ASSPAASRAVTEAF
J: TRBJ2-7; V: TRBV4-3; CDR3: ASSNHRAGEQY
J: TRBJ1-2; V: TRBV20-1; CDR3: SARDSSYGYT
J: TRBJ2-2; V: TRBV2; CDR3: ASGKQGVNTGELF
J: TRBJ2-5; V: TRBV2; CDR3: ASSAGTGAPQY
J: TRBJ2-6; V: TRBV9; CDR3: ASSVDPGANVLT
J: TRBJ2-7; V: TRBV11-1; CDR3: ASSLAGQSWTKQY
J: TRBJ2-1; V: TRBV7-9; CDR3: ASSQILTSYNEQF
J: TRBJ2-7; V: TRBV4-3; CDR3: ASSQDRAGNEQY
J: TRBJ1-1; V: TRBV27; CDR3: ASSRHRGATEAF
J: TRBJ1-6; V: TRBV5-5; CDR3: ASSAGTGYNSPLH
J: TRBJ2-1; V: TRBV5-1; CDR3: ASAGYNEQF
J: TRBJ2-7; V: TRBV4-3; CDR3: ASSQEGRGHEQY
J: TRBJ1-2; V: TRBV12-3/TRBV12-4; CDR3: ASSLATRGAGYT
J: TRBJ2-3; V: TRBV7-2; CDR3: ASSPSGSGDTQY
J: TRBJ1-2; V: TRBV29-1; CDR3: SAGGRNYGYT
J: TRBJ2-2; V: TRBV19; CDR3: ASSRRDRSNTGELF
J: TRBJ2-2; V: TRBV2; CDR3: ASRPGPSNTGELF
J: TRBJ1-2; V: TRBV12-3/TRBV12-4; CDR3: ASSLIGGGGYT
J: TRBJ1-2; V: TRBV27; CDR3: ASSPGRGHMNGYT
J: TRBJ1-3; V: TRBV19; CDR3: ASSSFGPSSGNTIY
J: TRBJ2-4; V: TRBV6-1; CDR3: ASSERDGIRY
J: TRBJ1-1; V: TRBV5-5; CDR3: ASSLGGRLESNTEAF
J: TRBJ1-2; V: TRBV6-1; CDR3: ASKGTGGGYGYT
J: TRBJ2-5; V: TRBV9; CDR3: ASSVAAGGRHETQY
J: TRBJ2-3; V: TRBV15; CDR3: ATGILAVGTDTQY
J: TRBJ2-5; V: TRBV14; CDR3: ASSQFLGLAGGETQY
J: TRBJ2-5; V: TRBV6-5; CDR3: ASSWGLAGEETQY
J: TRBJ2-1; V: TRBV6-2/TRBV6-3; CDR3: ASRKAVGRYNEQF
J: TRBJ1-6; V: TRBV11-2; CDR3: ASSQRAVLGSSPLH
J: TRBJ1-2; V: TRBV2; CDR3: ASSVGQGHYGYT
J: TRBJ2-1; V: TRBV11-3; CDR3: ASSSSGQDRYNEQF
J: TRBJ2-6; V: TRBV6-4; CDR3: ASSDSTGDSGANVLT